These 31 T cell receptor beta chains originate from one sample sequenced in a study of TIL therapy for anti-PD-1-resistant metastatic lung cancer. The sample's time point: pre-treatment sample, taken before nivolumab and TIL therapy. Most excised metastases sampled were pleural nodules or supraclavicular lymph nodes. The immunoSEQ assay was v3. The method was immunoSEQ multiplex PCR; TCRdb's version includes in-frame clones alone and lacks a portion of them. This sample has 950 to 1,300 clones, with less than 80% found just once. This specimen consisted of tumor tissue, obtained at baseline. The receptors derive from a person aged 25 to 85 with non-small cell lung cancer.

The rearrangement joins TRBV6-1 to TRBJ2-1; D call uncertain. The CDR3 consists of 14 residues. Germline V lookup: CDR1 MNHNS, CDR2 SASEGT. V lost 4 bases, J lost 4 bases, and 11 bases lay in between. CDR3 DNA sequence: TGTGCCAGCAGTGTCGGATACATATACAATGAGCAGTTCTTC. Its protein product is CASSVGYIYNEQFF.

This clone was detected only a few times. The chain links TRBV7-9 to TRBJ2-5, with D possibly being TRBD1 or TRBD2 (5 bases each). V was clipped by 3 bases and J by 5 bases, with 10 bases between them. This CDR3 region has 13 residues. The germline V gene encodes CDR1 SEHNR and CDR2 FQNEAQ (reference sequence). The CDR3 bases are TGTGCCAGCAGCTTCCGGGGACGGGAGACCCAGTACTTC. Protein product: CASSFRGRETQYF.

The chain carries TRBV7-2 and TRBJ2-7, with a weak D call TRBD2 (6 bases). Germline lookup yields CDR1 SGHTA and CDR2 FQGNSA. V was shortened by 5 bases and J by 3 bases, with 11 bases between the two germline ends. The CDR3 is made up of 13 amino acids. The CDR3: CASSQGTHYEQYF. The CDR3 region has the DNA TGTGCCAGCAGCCAAGGGACTCACTACGAGCAGTACTTC.

The chain employs TRBV10-3 and TRBJ1-5, with D perhaps matching TRBD1 (6 bases). This CDR3 is built from 17 residues. Germline CDR1 ENHRY, CDR2 SYGVKD. Between the trimmed V and J ends, which lost 11 bases and 2 bases, there was a span of 25 bases. The CDR3: CAAQRGGGHGGNQPQHF. The CDR3 DNA is TGTGCCGCCCAACGCGGGGGGGGGCATGGGGGCAATCAGCCCCAGCATTTT.

The J gene is TRBJ2-1, the V gene TRBV4-1, with D maybe TRBD1 (5 bases). Germline V gene sequence: CDR1 MGHRA, CDR2 YSYEKL. Trimming shortened V by 1 base and J by 9 bases, and 13 bases separated the two germline ends. The CDR3 consists of 14 residues. CDR3 residues: CASSQASGAVEQFF. Here the CDR3 DNA reads TGCGCCAGCAGCCAAGCGAGTGGGGCTGTTGAGCAGTTCTTC.

The genes are TRBV6-1 and TRBJ1-6; tentative D call: TRBD1 (5 bases). Trimming removed 4 bases from V and 2 bases from J, with 6 bases in between. Germline lookup yields CDR1 MNHNS and CDR2 SASEGT. CDR3 length equals 14 residues. CDR3 sequence reads: CASSAGPYNSPLHF. CDR3 DNA sequence: TGTGCCAGCAGTGCAGGGCCCTATAATTCACCCCTCCACTTT.

This chain connects TRBV27 to TRBJ2-7; no reliable D call. CDR3 length: 14 amino acids. The V end lost 5 bases, the J end lost 2 bases, and 13 bases lay between the germline ends. Looked up from germline, CDR1 is MNHEY and CDR2 is SMNVEV (reference sequence). The CDR3 protein is CASSRAGPPYEQYF. The CDR3 nucleotides read TGTGCCAGCAGTCGGGCAGGTCCACCCTACGAGCAGTACTTC.

V and J are TRBV28 and TRBJ2-7; 7 bases are shared with TRBD1. The V gene's germline CDR1 is MDHEN and CDR2 SYDVKM. V was clipped by 4 bases and J by 2 bases; unmatched bases: 23. There are 20 residues in the CDR3. In DNA form, the CDR3 reads TGTGCCAGCAGTTCGTTACTCAACAGGGGTCAAAGAGGTAGACCCTACGAGCAGTACTTC. Protein sequence: CASSSLLNRGQRGRPYEQYF. Variable domain in full (rest from reference TRBV28 and TRBJ2-7): DVKVTQSSRYLVKRTGEKVFLECVQDMDHENMFWYRQDPGLGLRLIYFSYDVKMKEKGDIPEGYSVSREKKERFSLILESASTNQTSMYLCASSSLLNRGQRGRPYEQYFGPGTRLTVT.

V is TRBV7-9 and J is TRBJ1-2; 10 nucleotides line up with TRBD1. The CDR3 runs 17 residues. Germline V gene sequence: CDR1 SEHNR, CDR2 FQNEAQ (reference sequence). J lost 8 bases, V lost 0 bases, and 12 bases had no gene match. CDR3 nucleotide sequence: TGTGCCAGCAGCTTAGCGGGACAGGGGCCTTCGGATAGGGGCTACACCTTC. Amino acids: CASSLAGQGPSDRGYTF.

CDR3 nucleotides: TGTGCCAGCAGCCAAAGGACAGGGGGAAGCACAGATACGCAGTATTTT. It is translated as CASSQRTGGSTDTQYF. The chain carries TRBV11-1 and TRBJ2-3, with TRBD1 identical over 10 bases. Per germline, CDR1 SGHAT and CDR2 FQDESV (reference sequence). The CDR3 has 16 residues. J gave up 0 bases and V 5 bases, and 5 bases lay outside the gene matches.

The chain carries TRBV27 and TRBJ1-4; D is uncertain. V was pared by 2 bases and J by 8 bases, with 18 bases between. CDR1 is MNHEY, CDR2 SMNVEV, per germline (reference sequence). This CDR3 spans 16 amino acids. In DNA form, the CDR3 reads TGTGCCAGCAGTTTAAACTGGCGAGCGCCGAACGAAAAACTGTTTTTT. Its translation is CASSLNWRAPNEKLFF.

This clone was detected a few times. This chain connects TRBV27 to TRBJ1-1; 8 bases line up with TRBD1. Per the germline V gene, CDR1 is MNHEY and CDR2 is SMNVEV (reference sequence). CDR3 length: 13 amino acids. V was clipped by 8 bases and J by 5 bases; unmatched bases: 7. Here the CDR3 reads CASSRGPATEAFF. The CDR3 DNA is TGTGCCAGCTCCAGGGGGCCTGCGACTGAAGCTTTCTTT.

The chain combines TRBV12-5 with TRBJ2-3, with D tentatively TRBD1 (5 bases). This CDR3 spans 14 amino acids. Germline V gene data show CDR1 as LGHNT and CDR2 as FRNRAP. V was trimmed by 1 base and J by 11 bases, leaving 16 bases between them. The CDR3 DNA follows: TGTGCTAGTGGTTTGGGACAGTCCGACGATGGGCAGTATTTT. As protein: CASGLGQSDDGQYF. The whole variable domain, remainder taken from reference TRBV12-5 and TRBJ2-3, is DARVTQTPRHKVTEMGQEVTMRCQPILGHNTVFWYRQTMMQGLELLAYFRNRAPLDDSGMPKDRFSAEMPDATLATLKIQPSEPRDSAVYFCASGLGQSDDGQYFGPGTRLTVL.

The gene calls are TRBV5-1 and TRBJ2-5, with 7 bases aligning to TRBD1. This CDR3 spans 14 amino acids. The J segment lost 1 base and the V segment lost 6 bases, leaving 6 bases of the junction unmatched. Looked up from germline, CDR1 is SGHRS and CDR2 is YFSETQ. CDR3: CASTQGQVQETQYF. DNA of the CDR3: TGCGCCAGCACTCAAGGACAGGTCCAAGAGACCCAGTACTTC.

The chain uses TRBV6-6 and TRBJ1-4, with 7 bases identical to TRBD1. J gave up 5 bases and V 8 bases, and 11 bases lay outside the gene matches. Per the germline V gene, CDR1 is MNHNY and CDR2 is SVGAGI (reference sequence). This CDR3 region has 15 residues. This CDR3 reads CASGTTGTANEKLFF. The CDR3 DNA sequence: TGTGCCAGCGGTACTACCGGGACAGCGAATGAAAAACTGTTTTTT.

J is TRBJ2-3 and V is TRBV2; 8 positions match TRBD2. The CDR3 contains 12 residues. Germline assignment: CDR1 SNHLY and CDR2 FYNNEI. Germline trimming cut 8 bases from V and 3 bases from J; bases unmatched to any gene: 1. CDR3 residues: CASAGGTDTQYF. CDR3 sequence (DNA): TGTGCCAGCGCGGGAGGAACAGATACGCAGTATTTT.

The DNA of the CDR3 is TGTGCCAGCAGCGACCTGCCCTCCGGAAACACCATATATTTT. Encoded protein: CASSDLPSGNTIYF. The chain recombines TRBV5-6 with TRBJ1-3; D not resolved. This CDR3 contains 14 residues. Between the trimmed V and J ends, which lost 4 bases and 4 bases, there was a span of 12 bases. Per germline, CDR1 SGHDT and CDR2 YYEEEE.

In its sample, this clone was seen once. This rearrangement joins TRBV11-3 to TRBJ2-1, with D uncertain. The CDR3 is 13 residues long. Trimming left V 4 bases short and J 7 bases short, with 11 bases between. The germline CDR1 and CDR2 sequences are SGHNT and YENEEA. CDR3 bases: TGTGCCAGCAGCTCCCCCTCCCATAATGAGCAGTTCTTC. Amino acids: CASSSPSHNEQFF.

The gene calls are TRBV6-5 and TRBJ1-1, with 8 bases that match TRBD1. V lost 7 bases and J lost 5; bases outside the gene matches: 6. Germline V gene lookup returns CDR1 MNHEY and CDR2 SVGAGI. This CDR3 has 13 amino acids. CDR3 sequence (DNA): TGTGCCAGCACCCCAACAGGGGGAACTGAAGCTTTCTTT. Translating it yields CASTPTGGTEAFF.

This clone was seen more than once but under ten times. The J gene is TRBJ1-2, the V gene TRBV30; TRBD1 is a possible D gene (6 bases). CDR3 length: 13 residues. The germline CDR1 and CDR2 sequences are GTSNPN and SVGIG (reference sequence). Trimming removed 3 bases at V and 7 bases at J, with 15 bases between. CDR3 amino acids: CAWRKFEGGGYTF. CDR3 DNA: TGTGCCTGGAGAAAGTTTGAGGGGGGTGGCTACACCTTC.

The rearrangement links TRBV14 to TRBJ1-2; D uncertain. V lost 0 bases and J 5 bases, leaving 13 bases between the germline ends. The CDR3 consists of 15 residues. CDR1 SGHDN and CDR2 FVKESK come from the germline V gene. In DNA, the CDR3 is TGTGCCAGCAGCCAAGATGTGGGGTTTACATATGGCTACACCTTC. This sequence encodes CASSQDVGFTYGYTF.

The table lists this clone with a few counts. V gene TRBV4-3 combines with J gene TRBJ1-1, with D possibly TRBD1 on 5 matching bases. The CDR3 runs to 15 residues. Trimming removed 0 bases from V and 4 bases from J, with 12 bases in between. The V gene's germline CDR1 is LGHNA and CDR2 YSLEER. The CDR3 DNA is TGCGCCAGCAGCCAAGAGTGGGGCGCGGGCACTGAAGCTTTCTTT. Translated: CASSQEWGAGTEAFF.

V and J are TRBV30 and TRBJ1-5, with TRBD1 matching 7 bases. The CDR3 runs 13 residues. Trimming removed 7 bases from V and 1 base from J; junction bases left unmatched: 4. Germline CDR1 and CDR2: GTSNPN and SVGIG (reference sequence). The CDR3 DNA is TGTGCCTACGCAGGGGGGAGCAATCAGCCCCAGCATTTT. Protein: CAYAGGSNQPQHF.

The gene calls are TRBV7-9 and TRBJ2-3; D not resolved. The V gene lost 4 bases and the J gene lost 1 base, with 12 bases spanning the gap. This CDR3 is built from 15 residues. Germline V lookup: CDR1 SEHNR, CDR2 FQNEAQ (reference sequence). The CDR3 is CASSSPPSGTDTQYF. The CDR3 DNA follows: TGTGCCAGCAGCTCACCTCCGTCCGGCACAGATACGCAGTATTTT.

The V gene is TRBV10-3, the J gene TRBJ1-5; 10 bases match TRBD1. This CDR3 spans 14 amino acids. Trimming at V came to 6 bases and at J to 3 bases, leaving 2 bases not matched to a gene. Germline CDR1 ENHRY, CDR2 SYGVKD. CDR3 region: CAISGTGDNQPQHF. CDR3 in DNA: TGTGCCATCAGCGGGACAGGGGACAATCAGCCCCAGCATTTT.

The chain combines TRBV28 with TRBJ2-1; D uncertain. CDR3 length: 11 amino acids. Trimming stripped 2 bases from V and 8 bases from J, with 4 bases between. Germline V gene sequence: CDR1 MDHEN, CDR2 SYDVKM. CDR3 region: CASSLVHEQFF. The CDR3 DNA follows: TGTGCCAGCAGTTTAGTCCATGAGCAGTTCTTC.

J is TRBJ2-5 and V is TRBV5-1; D may be TRBD1 (6 bases). CDR3 length equals 14 residues. Trimming left V 7 bases short and J 0 bases short, with 13 bases between. CDR1 and CDR2 from the germline V gene are SGHRS and YFSETQ. The CDR3 region is CASDLGDNQETQYF. The CDR3 bases are TGCGCCAGCGACCTGGGGGACAACCAAGAGACCCAGTACTTC.

Here the CDR3 DNA reads TGCGCCAGCAGCCTAATAGGGAACCCTAGCACAGATACGCAGTATTTT. It translates to CASSLIGNPSTDTQYF. This rearrangement joins TRBV4-3 to TRBJ2-3; D uncertain. Germline CDR1 reads LGHNA; CDR2 reads YSLEER. V gave up 4 bases and J gave up 0 bases, with 14 bases separating them. This CDR3 is 16 amino acids long.

The chain recombines TRBV19 with TRBJ2-3; D possibly uses TRBD1 or TRBD2 (5 bases each). This CDR3 is built from 13 residues. Per germline, CDR1 LNHDA and CDR2 SQIVND (reference sequence). V was cut by 7 bases and J by 3 bases, with 11 bases left in between. The CDR3 protein is CASMGVGTDTQYF. CDR3 bases: TGTGCCAGTATGGGGGTGGGGACAGATACGCAGTATTTT.

The chain is built from TRBV10-3 and TRBJ2-7; D gene ambiguous. The CDR3 runs to 14 residues. V lost 2 bases and J 7 bases, leaving 15 bases between the germline ends. Per the germline V gene, CDR1 is ENHRY and CDR2 is SYGVKD. CDR3 DNA: TGTGCCATCAGTGAGACTGGTGGGTTTGAGGAGCAGTACTTC. This sequence encodes CAISETGGFEEQYF.

The chain links TRBV11-3 to TRBJ1-3; TRBD1 is a possible D gene (6 bases). CDR3 length equals 14 residues. Trimming removed 5 bases from V and 1 base from J, with 9 bases in between. Germline loops: CDR1 SGHNT, CDR2 YENEEA. CDR3 DNA: TGTGCCAGCAGCCCAGGGGAATCTGGAAACACCATATATTTT. Its protein is CASSPGESGNTIYF.